This TCR beta chain was captured by sequencing in a study of shared clonotypes between healthy human individuals. General study points: Some naive CD4 clonotypes, roughly 4.5%, turned up in common across a few donors. Some clonotypes were shared by all four sorted-subset donors, while others were not shared. The non-shared ones had lower generation probabilities than the shared ones.

The assay was immunoSEQ multiplex PCR, and TCRdb's table has in-frame clones only and misses some. The sample lists a few million clones, 85% to 95% occurring once. Study donors comprised healthy, HIV-negative adults devoid of recent acute infection or vaccination. Comment on this clone: Its matching antigen is unknown.

The CDR3 has 14 amino acids. V shed 4 bases, J shed 5 bases, and the junction held 7 bases outside the gene matches. Germline values: CDR1 SGHVS, CDR2 FNYEAQ. V gene TRBV7-6 combines with J gene TRBJ2-7; 8 bases map to TRBD2. This TCR derives from a man between 18 and 29 years old in good health. Some clones in this sample may be carry-over from other donors' samples. Sequencing input: naive CD4+ T cells from PBMCs. The subset was: CD45RA+ positively selected. CDR3 protein: CASSSYSGKHEQYF. CDR3 DNA: TGTGCCAGCAGCTCCTATAGCGGGAAGCACGAGCAGTACTTC.